This T cell receptor (beta chain) is from a study of blood T cells in healthy people across ages. Together with a sample-barcoded 5' primer, a J-beta primer mix was included in a second PCR lasting about 7 to 11 cycles. From the 5' RACE reads, TCRdb called clonotypes with MiXCR, one entry per CDR3 protein. The table includes about 760,000 distinct CDR3 sequences, 20% to 25% detected once. The study isolated at least 6 million PBMCs from each sample. This clonotype was seen a handful of times. Its specificity is not known. Study observations and caveats: Older age went with lower TCR beta diversity per million T cells, in a roughly linear way.

This same sample was also taken into another study, of T cells of mothers and their children.

The receptor was derived from a boy between 5 and 17 years old in good health. Sequenced: blood.

The CDR3 spells CASSPRDYEQYF. The CDR3 DNA reads as TGTGCCAGCAGCCCCAGGGACTACGAGCAGTACTTC. This chain connects TRBV3-1 to TRBJ2-7, with a weak D call TRBD1 (5 bases). The germline gives CDR1 LGHDT, CDR2 YNNKEL (reference sequence). The CDR3 covers 12 residues. V lost 4 bases and J lost 3, with 7 bases in between.